The 29 T cell receptor beta chains below all came from one sample that was sequenced in a study of blood T cell repertoires in COVID-19. Some clones are missing from TCRdb's copy, which holds only in-frame ones; the method was immunoSEQ multiplex PCR. The sample records 220,000 or so clones, 82% being singletons. Sequences were obtained from peripheral blood. The receptors shown here come from a woman older than 75 with acute or convalescent COVID-19.

The CDR3: CASSYRAGGYTF. CDR3 sequence (DNA): TGTGCCAGCAGTTACCGGGCGGGAGGCTACACCTTC. V gene TRBV6-5 combines with J gene TRBJ1-2, with D unclear. Germline V gene sequence: CDR1 MNHEY, CDR2 SVGAGI. Trimming pared 2 bases from V and 8 bases from J, leaving 9 bases between. The CDR3 runs to 12 residues.

This clone was picked up a small number of times. The chain is built from TRBV19 and TRBJ1-2, with 7 positions matching TRBD1. This CDR3 region has 16 residues. V gave up 5 bases and J gave up 3 bases; unmatched junction bases: 12. Germline lookup yields CDR1 LNHDA and CDR2 SQIVND (reference sequence). The CDR3 DNA is TGTGCCAGTAGTTCGCCCGGGACAGAGATTTACTATGGCTACACCTTC. It encodes CASSSPGTEIYYGYTF.

Remarks on this clone: The sample carries other DNA sequences with the same CDR3. The V gene is TRBV7-3, the J gene TRBJ2-5, with TRBD2 matching over 12 bases. The V and J ends lost 5 bases and 5 bases, in that order; junction bases with no gene match: 3. Germline V CDR1 and CDR2: SGHTA, FQGTGA. This CDR3 contains 14 residues. CDR3 sequence reads: CASSPSGGEETQYF. The CDR3 nucleotides read TGTGCCAGCAGCCCTAGCGGGGGGGAGGAGACCCAGTACTTC.

This clone was seen a handful of times. The J gene is TRBJ1-1, the V gene TRBV7-2; maybe TRBD1 (6 bases). Germline-derived CDR1 and CDR2 are SGHTA and FQGNSA. Trimming left V 1 base short and J 1 base short, with 10 bases between. The CDR3 consists of 15 residues. The CDR3 DNA follows: TGTGCCAGCAGCTTAGACCGGACAGCGAACACTGAAGCTTTCTTT. It yields the protein CASSLDRTANTEAFF.

The rearrangement uses TRBV5-1 and TRBJ2-3; the match to TRBD2 covers 15 bases. J was trimmed by 4 bases and V by 0 bases; bases with no gene match: 6. In germline, CDR1 is SGHRS, CDR2 YFSETQ. This CDR3 spans 18 amino acids. CDR3 protein: CASSLGWTSGGAADTQYF. CDR3 DNA: TGCGCCAGCAGCTTGGGCTGGACTAGCGGGGGGGCCGCAGATACGCAGTATTTT.

This clone was observed a handful of times. The rearrangement links TRBV24-1 to TRBJ2-1, with a tentative D call TRBD1 (6 bases). V was pared by 0 bases and J by 5 bases, with 13 bases between. This CDR3 has 16 amino acids. The germline gives CDR1 KGHDR, CDR2 SFDVKD. The CDR3 loop reads CATSDLTGFPNNEQFF. The DNA for the CDR3 is TGTGCCACCAGTGATTTGACAGGGTTCCCTAACAATGAGCAGTTCTTC.

The V and J genes are TRBV5-1 and TRBJ1-1; D possibly corresponds to TRBD1 (6 bases). Germline V gene data show CDR1 as SGHRS and CDR2 as YFSETQ. The V gene lost 4 bases and the J gene lost 4 bases, with 14 bases spanning the gap. The CDR3 loop spans 14 amino acids. The CDR3 region is CASSIQGIGTEAFF. CDR3 DNA: TGCGCCAGCAGCATACAGGGAATCGGCACTGAAGCTTTCTTT.

This chain joins TRBV27 and TRBJ2-7; 8 bases are shared with TRBD1. The CDR3 runs 15 residues. After removal of 5 bases from V and 7 bases from J, the junction contained 13 bases not matched to a gene. In germline, CDR1 is MNHEY, CDR2 SMNVEV (reference sequence). CDR3 sequence reads: CASSMSGGPSGEQYF. CDR3 nucleotide sequence: TGTGCCAGCAGTATGTCAGGGGGCCCCTCTGGGGAGCAGTACTTC.

The chain recombines TRBV3-1 (or the pseudogene TRBV3-2) with TRBJ2-3; 12 bases match TRBD2. Germline V gene data show CDR1 as LGHDT and CDR2 as YNNKEL (reference sequence). The CDR3 contains 16 residues. With V trimmed by 5 bases and J by 1 base, 4 bases remained unmatched. The CDR3 DNA follows: TGTGCCAGCAGCACTTCTAGCGGGGGGGGCACAGATACGCAGTATTTT. It is translated as CASSTSSGGGTDTQYF.

This rearrangement joins TRBV9 to TRBJ1-2; TRBD1 matches 9 bases. Germline CDR1 SGDLS, CDR2 YYNGEE. V lost 7 bases to trimming and J lost 8 bases; unmatched junction nucleotides: 6. The CDR3 runs to 12 residues. CDR3 loop: CASGDRAWGYTF. The CDR3 DNA follows: TGTGCCAGCGGGGACAGGGCTTGGGGCTACACCTTC.

This clone has just one count. The DNA of the CDR3 is TGTGCCAGCAGCCGGGGACTAGCGGGGGGGTCCGTCTACCAAGAGACCCAGTACTTC. Translated: CASSRGLAGGSVYQETQYF. This rearrangement joins TRBV3-1 (or the pseudogene TRBV3-2) to TRBJ2-5; TRBD2 agrees at 16 bases. There are 19 residues in the CDR3. Germline CDR1 LGHDT, CDR2 YNNKEL (reference sequence). The J segment lost 0 bases and the V segment lost 4 bases, leaving 8 bases of the junction unmatched.

V usage is TRBV6-2 or TRBV6-3 and J usage is TRBJ2-7; 12 nucleotides agree with TRBD2. With 2 bases clipped from V and 5 bases from J, the junction kept 7 bases outside the gene matches. The CDR3 totals 16 residues. Germline V gives CDR1 MNHEY, CDR2 SVGEGT. The CDR3 sequence is CASSYPGLAGTNEQYF. CDR3 sequence (DNA): TGTGCCAGCAGTTACCCTGGACTAGCGGGGACCAACGAGCAGTACTTC.

This rearrangement joins TRBV6-4 to TRBJ2-3, with a weak D call TRBD2 (5 bases). Germline V gene sequence: CDR1 MRHNA, CDR2 SNTAGT. V was shortened by 5 bases and J by 3 bases, with 15 bases between the two germline ends. The CDR3 extends over 15 amino acids. For the CDR3, the DNA is TGTGCCAGCAGTAAAAGCGGTACCGGAACAGATACGCAGTATTTT. Amino acids: CASSKSGTGTDTQYF.

V usage is TRBV2 and J usage is TRBJ2-7; perhaps TRBD1 as D (5 bases). Germline V CDR1 and CDR2: SNHLY, FYNNEI. V was shortened by 4 bases and J by 4 bases, with 11 bases between the two germline ends. The CDR3 is 13 residues long. DNA of the CDR3: TGTGCCAGCAGTGGGGGCCACGGGTACGAGCAGTACTTC. Translating it yields CASSGGHGYEQYF. Filled out from reference TRBV2 and TRBJ2-7, the complete variable domain reads EPEVTQTPSHQVTQMGQEVILRCVPISNHLYFYWYRQILGQKVEFLVSFYNNEISEKSEIFDDQFSVERPDGSNFTLKIRSTKLEDSAMYFCASSGGHGYEQYFGPGTRLTVT.

The chain couples TRBV19 to TRBJ1-5; TRBD1 matches 7 bases. Trimming at V came to 7 bases and at J to 2 bases, leaving 5 bases not matched to a gene. The CDR3 covers 14 residues. The germline gives CDR1 LNHDA, CDR2 SQIVND (reference sequence). DNA for the CDR3: TGTGCCAGTACCACCACAGGGGGCAATCAGCCCCAGCATTTT. This translates into CASTTTGGNQPQHF.

The V and J genes are TRBV5-1 and TRBJ2-1, with TRBD2 matching over 10 bases. This CDR3 region has 15 residues. Trimming took 2 bases from V and 4 from J; bases not matched to a gene: 3. Per germline, CDR1 SGHRS and CDR2 YFSETQ. CDR3: CASSFSSGGYNEQFF. The DNA of the CDR3 is TGCGCCAGCAGCTTTTCTAGCGGGGGTTACAATGAGCAGTTCTTC.

J is TRBJ1-5 and V is TRBV7-2; TRBD1 matches at 11 bases. The CDR3 is 15 residues long. With V trimmed by 5 bases and J by 6 bases, 6 bases remained unmatched. The germline gives CDR1 SGHTA, CDR2 FQGNSA. The CDR3 reads CASSAGTGGGQPQHF. The CDR3 DNA reads as TGTGCCAGCAGCGCCGGGACAGGGGGAGGTCAGCCCCAGCATTTT.

In this sample, this clone turned up once. The V and J genes are TRBV28 and TRBJ2-7; tentative D call: TRBD2 (6 bases). From germline, CDR1 is MDHEN and CDR2 SYDVKM. The V and J ends lost 4 bases and 7 bases respectively, with 26 bases between them. The CDR3 consists of 17 residues. The CDR3 nucleotides read TGTGCCAGCAGTTCCCCAGGGTTGGGGCCCGGGGGACGGGAGCAGTACTTC. It translates to CASSSPGLGPGGREQYF.

The rearrangement uses TRBV30 and TRBJ1-6, with D perhaps matching TRBD1 (5 bases). V was trimmed by 0 bases and J by 17 bases, leaving 14 bases between them. In germline, CDR1 is GTSNPN, CDR2 SVGIG (reference sequence). The CDR3 is 12 residues long. The DNA of the CDR3 is TGTGCCTGGAGTGTACTCCCCAGGGCGGTCCACTTT. Translation: CAWSVLPRAVHF. Combining the CDR3 with reference TRBV30 and TRBJ1-6 gives the whole variable domain SQTIHQWPATLVQPVGSPLSLECTVEGTSNPNLYWYRQAAGRGLQLLFYSVGIGQISSEVPQNLSASRPQDRQFILSSKKLLLSDSGFYLCAWSVLPRAVHFGNGTRLTVT.

The rearrangement uses TRBV19 and TRBJ1-1; D unresolved. The CDR3 contains 15 residues. Trimming removed 4 bases from V and 1 base from J, with 13 bases in between. Germline CDR1 LNHDA, CDR2 SQIVND (reference sequence). The CDR3 here is CASSTFLATNTEAFF. CDR3 nucleotide sequence: TGTGCCAGTAGTACCTTTCTGGCAACGAACACTGAAGCTTTCTTT.

As DNA, the CDR3 is TGCAGCGTGGGACAGGACTACGAGCAGTACTTC. This codes for CSVGQDYEQYF. V and J are TRBV29-1 and TRBJ2-7; 8 bases are shared with TRBD1. Germline trimming cut 6 bases from V and 3 bases from J; bases unmatched to any gene: 1. Germline CDR1 is SQVTM and CDR2 is ANQGSEA. The CDR3 has 11 amino acids.

V gene TRBV19 combines with J gene TRBJ1-2; perhaps TRBD1 as D (5 bases). Germline V gives CDR1 LNHDA, CDR2 SQIVND (reference sequence). The V end lost 5 bases, the J end lost 8 bases, and 18 bases lay between the germline ends. The CDR3 spans 14 residues. This CDR3 is CASSALGQSGGYTF. The CDR3 region has the DNA TGTGCCAGTAGTGCTCTGGGGCAATCTGGAGGCTACACCTTC.

The V call is TRBV4-2, the J call TRBJ2-1; 9 bases align to TRBD1. V lost 4 bases to trimming and J lost 6 bases; unmatched junction nucleotides: 13. The germline V gene has CDR1 LGHNA and CDR2 YNFKEQ. CDR3 length: 17 residues. The DNA of the CDR3 is TGTGCCAGCAGCCCTAGCGTGGCGGGACAGGGCGGCAATGAGCAGTTCTTC. As protein: CASSPSVAGQGGNEQFF.

The V call is TRBV27, the J call TRBJ2-7; 8 positions match TRBD1. The CDR3 length is 14 residues. Germline CDR1 is MNHEY and CDR2 is SMNVEV (reference sequence). V trimming: 5 bases; J trimming: 5 bases; junction bases outside the gene matches: 8. The CDR3 nucleotides are TGTGCCAGCAGTCCTTTGGACAGGGTTCACGAGCAGTACTTC. Translated: CASSPLDRVHEQYF.

The V gene is TRBV28, the J gene TRBJ2-2, with a tentative D call TRBD2 (5 bases). The CDR3 loop spans 15 amino acids. V lost 2 bases, J lost 3 bases, and 10 bases lay in between. Germline V lookup: CDR1 MDHEN, CDR2 SYDVKM. The CDR3: CASSLVTGDTGELFF. The CDR3 region has the DNA TGTGCCAGCAGTTTAGTGACCGGGGACACCGGGGAGCTGTTTTTT.

V usage is TRBV12-3 or TRBV12-4 and J usage is TRBJ1-1; D is ambiguous. Trimming took off 5 bases at V and 4 bases at J, with 5 bases between the two ends. The CDR3 is 11 amino acids. CDR3 in DNA: TGTGCCAGCAGTCCTCTCACTGAAGCTTTCTTT. This codes for CASSPLTEAFF.

The chain joins TRBV19 to TRBJ1-5; TRBD1 matches 9 bases. The CDR3 has 15 residues. V was clipped by 5 bases and J by 3 bases; unmatched bases: 5. Germline CDR1 reads LNHDA; CDR2 reads SQIVND (reference sequence). This chain's CDR3 is CASSLGTGLNQPQHF. The CDR3 bases are TGTGCCAGTAGTCTAGGGACAGGGCTCAATCAGCCCCAGCATTTT.

This chain joins TRBV5-1 and TRBJ1-5, with TRBD1 matching over 7 bases. The ends lost 4 bases at V and 4 bases at J; junction bases unmatched: 8. This CDR3 region has 15 residues. Germline assignment: CDR1 SGHRS and CDR2 YFSETQ. The CDR3 reads CASSPTGSSNQPQHF. CDR3 nucleotide sequence: TGCGCCAGCAGCCCGACAGGGTCTTCGAATCAGCCCCAGCATTTT.

The V call is TRBV5-4, the J call TRBJ1-3; no clear D. V was trimmed by 1 base and J by 0 bases, leaving 14 bases between them. The CDR3 has 17 amino acids. Germline V CDR1 and CDR2: SGHNT, YYREEE (reference sequence). The CDR3 here is CASSLSGTPASGNTIYF. DNA for the CDR3: TGTGCCAGCAGCTTGAGCGGCACACCCGCCTCTGGAAACACCATATATTTT.